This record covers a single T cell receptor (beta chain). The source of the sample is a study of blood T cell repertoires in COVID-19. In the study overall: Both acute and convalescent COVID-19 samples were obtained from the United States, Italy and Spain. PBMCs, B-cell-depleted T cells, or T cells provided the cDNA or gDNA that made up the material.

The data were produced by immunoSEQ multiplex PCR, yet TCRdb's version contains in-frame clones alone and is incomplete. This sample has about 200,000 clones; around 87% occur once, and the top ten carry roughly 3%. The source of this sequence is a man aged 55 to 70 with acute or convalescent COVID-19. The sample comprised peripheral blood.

DNA of the CDR3: TGCGCCAGCAGCCCAGGCAATCGGTACAAAAACATTCAGTACTTC. The encoded protein is CASSPGNRYKNIQYF. The rearrangement joins TRBV5-1 to TRBJ2-4; D remains ambiguous. From germline, CDR1 is SGHRS and CDR2 YFSETQ. Between the trimmed V and J ends, which lost 4 bases and 3 bases, there was a span of 14 bases. This CDR3 comprises 15 residues.